These T cell receptor beta chains were read from a single sample in a study of early T cells in non-severe SARS-CoV-2 infection. TCRdb called the 5' RACE reads again in MiXCR, with one record for every CDR3 protein. This sample carries 65,000 to 95,000 distinct CDR3 sequences, 13% to 15% of them seen once, and the ten largest clones take over 9.5%. Material for sequencing was whole blood. The receptors were sampled from an adult who was a healthcare worker with PCR-confirmed SARS-CoV-2 infection or an uninfected control (not recorded which). Each CDR3 is given with its conserved first and last residue. The D gene is left open where the match is weak. Expanded clones are given a class, and other clones once, few, many or no size at all.

j_gene	v_gene	abundance	d_gene	CDR3aa	CDR3nt
TRBJ2-7	TRBV14	-	TRBD1	CASSWGQGIEQYF	TGTGCCAGCAGCTGGGGACAGGGAATCGAGCAGTACTTC
TRBJ2-1	TRBV5-1	once	TRBD2	CASSLWTSGGAVTNEQFF	TGCGCCAGCAGCTTGTGGACTAGCGGGGGGGCCGTGACCAATGAGCAGTTCTTC
TRBJ2-1	TRBV13	many	TRBD1	CASSPGQNNEQFF	TGTGCCAGCAGCCCGGGACAGAACAATGAGCAGTTCTTC
TRBJ1-3	TRBV19	-	-	CASSIDTYSGNTIYF	TGTGCCAGTAGTATAGACACCTACTCTGGAAACACCATATATTTT
TRBJ2-1	TRBV11-2	-	-	CASRRWPGDNEQFF	TGTGCCAGCAGGAGGTGGCCGGGCGACAATGAGCAGTTCTTC
TRBJ2-1	TRBV6-5	few	TRBD2	CASSVSGASYNEQFF	TGTGCCAGCAGCGTGAGCGGGGCCTCCTACAATGAGCAGTTCTTC
TRBJ1-2	TRBV29-1	few	-	CSVDPWDAANYGYTF	TGCAGCGTTGACCCTTGGGATGCGGCTAACTATGGCTACACCTTC
TRBJ2-5	TRBV9	once	-	CASSGNSGRETQYF	TGTGCCAGCAGCGGAAACTCTGGGAGAGAGACCCAGTACTTC
TRBJ1-2	TRBV13	few	TRBD1	CASTFGDRNYGYTF	TGTGCCAGCACTTTCGGGGACAGGAACTATGGCTACACCTTC
TRBJ2-5	TRBV18	-	TRBD1	CASSPSTGGRETQYF	TGTGCCAGCTCACCTTCTACAGGGGGCAGGGAGACCCAGTACTTC
TRBJ1-4	TRBV9	few	-	CASSVAGNGDEKLFF	TGTGCCAGCAGCGTAGCTGGGAATGGGGATGAAAAACTGTTTTTT
TRBJ2-1	TRBV7-6	many	-	CASSLEDYTSSYNEQFF	TGTGCCAGCAGCTTAGAGGACTATACGAGCTCCTACAATGAGCAGTTCTTC
TRBJ2-2	TRBV29-1	-	TRBD1	CSAYRGLNTGELFF	TGCAGCGCCTACAGGGGGTTGAACACCGGGGAGCTGTTTTTT
TRBJ1-1	TRBV6-1	many	-	CASSERENTEAFF	TGTGCCAGCAGTGAAAGGGAGAACACTGAAGCTTTCTTT
TRBJ1-2	TRBV4-1	few	-	CASSPGEGYGYTF	TGCGCCAGCAGCCCTGGGGAAGGTTATGGCTACACCTTC
TRBJ1-2	TRBV6-1	-	-	CASSDDRRNYGYTF	TGTGCCAGCAGTGACGACCGAAGGAACTATGGCTACACCTTC
TRBJ1-1	TRBV5-6	-	-	CASSPVRVNTEAFF	TGTGCCAGCAGCCCCGTAAGGGTGAACACTGAAGCTTTCTTT
TRBJ1-5	TRBV19	few	-	CASSIGRGRLQPQHF	TGTGCCAGTAGTATAGGCAGGGGACGGCTTCAGCCCCAGCATTTT
TRBJ1-6	TRBV7-2	-	-	CASSYVKMGNSPLHF	TGTGCCAGCAGCTACGTTAAGATGGGTAATTCACCCCTCCACTTT
TRBJ1-2	TRBV12-5	-	-	CASGTDLRGTLFYGYTF	TGTGCTAGTGGTACCGACCTTCGCGGGACACTCTTCTATGGCTACACCTTC
TRBJ2-3	TRBV12-5	few	-	CASGLASGSSTDTQYF	TGTGCTAGTGGTTTGGCCTCCGGGTCTAGCACAGATACGCAGTATTTT
TRBJ2-2	TRBV11-1	few	-	CASRFMSGAVGELFF	TGTGCCAGCAGGTTTATGTCGGGGGCTGTCGGGGAGCTGTTTTTT
TRBJ1-2	TRBV7-2	few	-	CASSPPGGHYGYTF	TGTGCCAGCAGCCCCCCCGGGGGCCACTATGGCTACACCTTC
TRBJ2-3	TRBV5-1	-	-	CASIVAPGTDTQYF	TGCGCCAGCATCGTAGCGCCTGGCACAGATACGCAGTATTTT
TRBJ2-1	TRBV29-1	-	-	CSVESIDYNEQFF	TGCAGCGTTGAATCGATCGATTACAATGAGCAGTTCTTC